This TCR beta chain comes out of a study of CD8 T cells in Susac syndrome. For the study at large: Patients with Susac syndrome, at blood draw, were therapy-naive, on corticosteroids, or on intravenous immunoglobulin alone.

The germline CDR1 and CDR2 sequences are DFQATT and SNEGSKA (reference sequence). V was cut by 0 bases and J by 2 bases, with 10 bases left in between. The CDR3 loop spans 14 amino acids. This clonotype was seen only once. It was negative isolation that provided the CD8+ and CD4+ T cells, whereas TEMRA cells were enriched by FACS. A quantity of roughly 0.5 to 1 ug RNA underwent reverse transcription using random hexamers. An immunoSEQ multiplex PCR generated amplified TCR beta CDR3 products spanning 54 Vbeta and 13 Jbeta. TCRdb re-called the immunoSEQ multiplex PCR reads through MiXCR, storing one row per CDR3 protein. The sample yields 180,000 or so distinct CDR3 sequences, 85% to 95% seen once.

The clonotype was recovered from a human donor with Susac syndrome. Sequencing was done on a sample of CD4+ T cells from PBMCs. V is TRBV20-1 and J is TRBJ2-5; D is perhaps TRBD1 (6 bases). The CDR3 sequence: CSAREDSSQETQYF. DNA of the CDR3: TGCAGTGCTAGAGAGGACAGCTCGCAAGAGACCCAGTACTTC.